Below, 6 T cell receptor beta chains from the same sample are listed, as sequenced in a study of T cell responses to AZD1222 COVID-19 vaccine (TCRdb year 2021). The time point tag for this specimen amounts to: baseline before first vaccination. Libraries came from the immunoSEQ multiplex PCR assay. The immuneACCESS repertoire file appears here via TCRdb, limited to in-frame rearrangements. These files lack a portion of the clones; in checked studies, under half of the deficit traces to unresolved V genes, and the cause of the others is not known. This sample is represented by some 170,000 clones; just over 90% of them were singletons. The ten largest clonotypes hold around 3% of the sample. The sample was peripheral blood, taken on day 0 of AZD1222 vaccination. The source of these receptors is an adult in good health.

This chain uses TRBV4-1 with TRBJ2-5; D is perhaps TRBD1 (6 bases). Trimming stripped 1 base from V and 1 base from J, with 13 bases between. The CDR3 is made up of 16 amino acids. Germline V gene lookup returns CDR1 MGHRA and CDR2 YSYEKL. The CDR3 DNA reads as TGCGCCAGCAGCCAAGCCAACCAGGGGCCCCAAGAGACCCAGTACTTC. Translating gives CASSQANQGPQETQYF.

The V call is TRBV10-3, the J call TRBJ2-7; the D gene is possibly TRBD1 (5 bases). Deletions cut 2 bases from V and 3 bases from J, with 5 bases between. Germline CDR1 ENHRY, CDR2 SYGVKD. The CDR3 runs 12 residues. The CDR3 region has the DNA TGTGCCATCAGTGAGCAGGGCTACGAGCAGTACTTC. Protein: CAISEQGYEQYF.

V usage is TRBV6-4 and J usage is TRBJ2-2; D is possibly TRBD1 (5 bases). Trimming removed 4 bases from V and 2 bases from J, with 14 bases in between. This CDR3 contains 16 residues. Germline CDR1 reads MRHNA; CDR2 reads SNTAGT. In DNA, the CDR3 is TGTGCCAGCAGTGCCTCTTTAGGGGCCAACACCGGGGAGCTGTTTTTT. It is translated as CASSASLGANTGELFF.

The J gene is TRBJ1-1, the V gene TRBV6-1, with 11 positions matching TRBD1. This CDR3 has 14 residues. Germline V gene data show CDR1 as MNHNS and CDR2 as SASEGT. V lost 1 base to trimming and J lost 9 bases; unmatched junction nucleotides: 4. The CDR3 spells CASSEGTGGAKAFF. CDR3 coding DNA: TGTGCCAGCAGTGAAGGGACAGGGGGCGCAAAAGCTTTCTTT.

The J gene is TRBJ2-1, the V gene TRBV6-1; D might be TRBD2 (6 bases). The V end was cut by 3 bases, the J end by 6 bases, with 24 bases between. The CDR3 is made up of 18 amino acids. CDR1 MNHNS and CDR2 SASEGT come from the germline V gene. The CDR3 region has the DNA TGTGCCAGCAGTGAGGGGTCTCTTGGACGGACTATTCTCAATGAGCAGTTCTTC. Its protein product is CASSEGSLGRTILNEQFF.

A word on this clone: This same CDR3 is encoded by further DNA sequences in the sample. The chain uses TRBV2 and TRBJ2-1; D call uncertain. CDR3 length equals 10 residues. V lost 4 bases, J lost 7 bases, and 2 bases lay in between. Germline lookup yields CDR1 SNHLY and CDR2 FYNNEI. The CDR3 sequence is CASSGNEQFF. CDR3 nucleotide sequence: TGTGCCAGCAGTGGTAATGAGCAGTTCTTC. Supplemented by reference TRBV2 and TRBJ2-1, the full variable domain reads EPEVTQTPSHQVTQMGQEVILRCVPISNHLYFYWYRQILGQKVEFLVSFYNNEISEKSEIFDDQFSVERPDGSNFTLKIRSTKLEDSAMYFCASSGNEQFFGPGTRLTVL.